The clone carrying this TCR beta chain was detected only a few times. Its specificity is not known. The sample's treatment: approximately nine-day PBMC culture with coronavirus spike peptide pools or control peptides (ViraFEST assay). During the years 2011-2018, before the COVID-19 pandemic, the unexposed donor's CD4+ T cells were collected. The ViraFEST method relied on peptide pools to expand antigen-specific T cells, followed by TCR sequencing. Days 3 and 7 were when half the medium was replaced with fresh IL-2 medium. The data derive from a study of vaccination and CD4 T cells after COVID-19. Overall study context: Cells received overlapping spike peptides from SARS-CoV-2, HCoV-NL63, HCoV-OC43 and HCoV-229E as stimulation. The study, taken as a whole, reports: Post-vaccination reactive clonotypes (median around 40) did not differ significantly from post-infection (more than 20).

The Oncomine TCR Beta short-read assay sequenced DNA from cultured CD4+ T cells. One entry per CDR3 protein, called by TCRdb with MiXCR from the PCR reads. The data contain some 1,000 distinct CDR3 sequences, about 18% of them singletons. The CDR3 covers 16 residues. V shed 5 bases and J shed 0 bases, with 13 bases lying between them. The germline gives CDR1 MGHDK, CDR2 SYGVNS. The source material was CD4+ T cells from blood, cultured in vitro. This TCR was sampled from a human donor in good health. The chain combines TRBV25-1 with TRBJ2-2, with D possibly TRBD1 on 6 matching bases. DNA of the CDR3: TGTGCCAGCAGTCCCCCGAGGACAGCGAACACCGGGGAGCTGTTTTTT. It translates to CASSPPRTANTGELFF.